This entry lists 10 T cell receptor beta chains sequenced from one sample in a study of control samples from healthy donors and cancer patients. The repertoire was sequenced with immunoSEQ multiplex PCR; TCRdb's copy has only in-frame clones and lacks some. The profile shows about 170,000 clones, approximately 94% of them singletons. The sequenced sample consisted of blood. These receptor sequences come from a woman aged 18 to 35 in good health.

The rearrangement links TRBV14 to TRBJ1-2; D remains ambiguous. The V gene lost 5 bases and the J gene lost 2 bases, with 21 bases spanning the gap. CDR1 is SGHDN and CDR2 is FVKESK in the germline V gene. This CDR3 has 17 amino acids. Here the CDR3 DNA reads TGTGCCAGCAGCGCAAGGTCAACCAGGACGGAAAACTATGGCTACACCTTC. This encodes CASSARSTRTENYGYTF.

The chain links TRBV28 to TRBJ1-2; tentatively, D is TRBD1 (5 bases). This CDR3 has 15 amino acids. V was trimmed by 9 bases and J by 4 bases, leaving 21 bases between them. Germline V gives CDR1 MDHEN, CDR2 SYDVKM. CDR3: CASLSGQTGLYGYTF. The CDR3, as DNA: TGTGCCAGTCTTTCGGGGCAGACGGGCCTCTATGGCTACACCTTC.

This chain connects TRBV5-1 to TRBJ2-5; D is unclear. The CDR3 totals 14 residues. Between the trimmed V and J ends, which lost 4 bases and 4 bases, there was a span of 14 bases. Germline-derived CDR1 and CDR2 are SGHRS and YFSETQ. The CDR3 region has the DNA TGCGCCAGCAGCCCACCGGGCCCCAGAGAGACCCAGTACTTC. Its protein product is CASSPPGPRETQYF.

The chain joins TRBV7-6 to TRBJ1-6; D gene unclear. Looked up from germline, CDR1 is SGHVS and CDR2 is FNYEAQ. CDR3 size: 21 residues. With 3 bases removed from V and 1 base from J, the gap between germline ends came to 25 bases. This CDR3 reads CASSFLPLGISRRSYNSPLHF. CDR3 DNA: TGTGCCAGCAGCTTTCTTCCTTTGGGGATAAGTAGAAGGTCCTATAATTCACCCCTCCACTTT.

The chain combines TRBV7-2 with TRBJ1-6; 7 nucleotides align to TRBD1. Germline assignment: CDR1 SGHTA and CDR2 FQGNSA. The V and J ends lost 3 bases and 10 bases, in that order; junction bases with no gene match: 12. The CDR3 covers 16 residues. CDR3 in amino acids: CASSFAGTALKSPLHF. In DNA form, the CDR3 reads TGTGCCAGCAGCTTTGCCGGGACAGCCCTCAAATCACCCCTCCACTTT.

This chain joins TRBV24-1 and TRBJ2-2; the match to TRBD2 covers 9 bases. The CDR3 consists of 15 residues. The V segment lost 12 bases and the J segment 0 bases; nucleotides outside the gene matches: 7. Germline V lookup: CDR1 KGHDR, CDR2 SFDVKD. CDR3 bases: TGTGCCTCCTCTAGCGGGGAAGCGAACACCGGGGAGCTGTTTTTT. It specifies CASSSGEANTGELFF.

The chain couples TRBV27 to TRBJ2-2, with D perhaps matching TRBD1 or TRBD2 (5 bases each). V gave up 6 bases and J gave up 8 bases, with 16 bases separating them. The CDR3 spans 14 residues. Germline lookup yields CDR1 MNHEY and CDR2 SMNVEV (reference sequence). CDR3 nucleotide sequence: TGTGCCAGCAGCCTAGTTAGGGACGTTGGGGAGCTGTTTTTT. Its translation is CASSLVRDVGELFF.

This clone occurred once. The V call is TRBV24-1, the J call TRBJ2-6; D is uncertain. Looked up from germline, CDR1 is KGHDR and CDR2 is SFDVKD. Trimming cost V 5 bases and J 1 base, with 5 bases left between them. The CDR3 loop spans 14 amino acids. The CDR3 nucleotides are TGTGCCACCAGTGCGACATCTGGGGCCAACGTCCTGACTTTC. It codes for CATSATSGANVLTF.

The CDR3 reads CASSPGPGYEQYF. The CDR3, as DNA: TGTGCCAGCAGCCCCGGACCCGGCTACGAGCAGTACTTC. V and J are TRBV7-9 and TRBJ2-7; unclear D gene. V lost 5 bases to trimming and J lost 3 bases, with 11 bases between them. CDR3 size: 13 residues. Germline assignment: CDR1 SEHNR and CDR2 FQNEAQ (reference sequence).

Points on this clone: This sample includes further DNA sequences coding for the same CDR3. V gene TRBV19 combines with J gene TRBJ2-3, with D perhaps matching TRBD1 (6 bases). The CDR3 sequence is 14 residues long. V was pared by 8 bases and J by 6 bases, with 18 bases between. Germline CDR1 is LNHDA and CDR2 is SQIVND (reference sequence). This CDR3 reads CASAGASRADTQYF. DNA of the CDR3: TGTGCCAGTGCAGGGGCCTCTAGAGCGGATACGCAGTATTTT.